A single sample is the source of the 6 T cell receptor beta chains below, sequenced in a study of breast tumors, draining lymph nodes, adjacent tissues listed by TCRdb under 2016. The axillary draining lymph nodes of breast cancer patients were the source of the lymph node samples. The receptor library was made with multiplex PCR. Sequenced using an Illumina HiSeq 2000. TCRdb trimmed the raw reads at Q25, called clones with MiXCR and kept productive beta chains. A single entry per CDR3 protein holds the most common genes and DNA from its merged rows. The sample contains some 140,000 distinct CDR3 sequences, around 22% of them found a single time. Just over 2.5% of the sample is held by the ten biggest clonotypes. The sequencing input was axillary lymph node tissue. These TCRs come from a female donor with breast cancer. Some clones in this sample may be carry-over from other donors' samples.

This clonotype came up many times. V and J are TRBV10-2 and TRBJ2-3; D possibly matches TRBD1 or TRBD2 (6 bases each). Germline V CDR1 and CDR2: WSHSY, SAAADI. The CDR3 loop spans 18 amino acids. With 0 bases removed from V and 2 bases from J, the gap between germline ends came to 18 bases. CDR3 sequence: CASSESDIAGHTTDTQYF. The CDR3 DNA follows: TGCGCCAGCAGTGAGTCAGATATTGCGGGACATACCACAGATACGCAGTATTTT.

The chain links TRBV6-1 to TRBJ2-1; a possible D gene is TRBD2 (6 bases). Germline-derived CDR1 and CDR2 are MNHNS and SASEGT. V was cut by 4 bases and J by 5 bases, with 9 bases left in between. CDR3 length equals 13 residues. CDR3 residues: CASSAWRDNEQFF. Here the CDR3 DNA reads TGTGCCAGCAGTGCCTGGAGGGACAATGAGCAGTTCTTC.

This clonotype was detected many times. This chain connects TRBV20-1 to TRBJ1-5; a possible D gene is TRBD1 (6 bases). The CDR3 is 13 amino acids. The V end lost 5 bases, the J end lost 3 bases, and 11 bases lay between the germline ends. Per the germline V gene, CDR1 is DFQATT and CDR2 is SNEGSKA (reference sequence). The CDR3 DNA reads TGCAGTGCTCCGACAGGCTTCAATCAGCCCCAGCATTTT. Translation: CSAPTGFNQPQHF.

Ten or more counts support this clonotype. This chain uses TRBV11-3 with TRBJ2-2, with D possibly called TRBD1 or TRBD2 (7 bases each). V lost 4 bases and J lost 6, with 9 bases in between. Germline assignment: CDR1 SGHNT and CDR2 YENEEA. This CDR3 spans 13 amino acids. The CDR3 here is CASSSGGAGELFF. CDR3 nucleotides: TGTGCCAGCAGCTCAGGGGGGGCCGGGGAGCTGTTTTTT.

This clonotype has at least ten counts. CDR3 nucleotide sequence: TGTGCCAGCAGTTACTCTGGGGTCCCCTCTGGAAACACCATATATTTT. This encodes CASSYSGVPSGNTIYF. The V gene is TRBV6-6, the J gene TRBJ1-3; unclear D gene. Germline CDR1 MNHNY, CDR2 SVGAGI (reference sequence). Deletions cut 0 bases from V and 0 bases from J, with 9 bases between. The CDR3 length is 16 residues.

Concerning this clonotype: It may be a read error: a sequence one base away is much more abundant. The J gene is TRBJ2-7, the V gene TRBV27; 10 bases are shared with TRBD2. Germline loops: CDR1 MNHEY, CDR2 SMNVEV (reference sequence). The length of the CDR3 is 15 residues. Here the CDR3 DNA reads TGTGTCAGCAGTCCGTTCGGGACTAGCGTCGACGAGCAGTACTTC. Translated: CVSSPFGTSVDEQYF.